The sequence of this T cell receptor beta chain was determined in a study of blood T cell repertoires in COVID-19. Across the study: The United States, Italy and Spain supplied acute and convalescent COVID-19 samples.

Produced via immunoSEQ multiplex PCR; TCRdb's table is partial and in-frame only. Of approximately 390,000 clones in the sample, 87% were seen once. Only a few counts were recorded for this clone. Germline V CDR1 and CDR2: MGHRA, YSYEKL. The CDR3 covers 15 residues. Trimming took 3 bases from V and 10 from J; bases not matched to a gene: 9. The chain combines TRBV4-1 with TRBJ1-6; 7 bases align to TRBD1. Sequenced input: peripheral blood. The sequence came from a woman aged 60-70 years with COVID-19, enrolled during active disease. The CDR3 DNA sequence: TGCGCCAGCAGCCACCCGGAAAGGGGGCGGTCACCCCTCCACTTT. Translated: CASSHPERGRSPLHF.